The T cell receptor beta chain under discussion was sequenced for a study of lung T cells in sarcoidosis with Löfgren's syndrome. The germline V and J ends were trimmed by 4 bases and 1 base, with 11 bases remaining between them. Germline V gene lookup returns CDR1 LNHDA and CDR2 SQIVND (reference sequence). The CDR3 length is 15 residues. TCRdb analysed the reads with MiXCR anew, one entry per CDR3 protein. The top ten hold about 2.2% of the sample, which has more than 50,000 distinct CDR3 sequences, around 20% seen once. The receptor's source is a human donor with sarcoidosis (Löfgren's syndrome or another form), or a control subject (not recorded which). V and J are TRBV19 and TRBJ1-5, with a tentative D call TRBD1 (5 bases). Sequenced input: CD4+ T cells from PBMCs. Here the CDR3 reads CASSTQGVSNQPQHF. CDR3 DNA: TGTGCCAGTAGTACGCAGGGTGTCAGCAATCAGCCCCAGCATTTT.